Presented here are 18 T cell receptor beta chains from one specimen sequenced in a study of breast tumors, draining lymph nodes, adjacent tissues. Axillary draining lymph nodes of breast cancer patients supplied the node samples. TCRdb re-derived calls from the multiplex PCR reads in MiXCR, one entry per CDR3 protein. The table shows 140,000 or so distinct CDR3 sequences, with approximately 29% occurring only once. Sequencing was carried out using axillary lymph node tissue. All receptors derive from a female donor with breast cancer. Some clones in this sample may be carry-over from other donors' samples.

The CDR3 is CASTIGGREAEQFF. CDR3 bases: TGTGCCAGCACCATCGGGGGAAGGGAGGCTGAGCAGTTCTTC. The V call is TRBV7-2, the J call TRBJ2-1, with TRBD2 as a possible D gene (6 bases). Trimming took 7 bases from V and 9 from J, leaving 19 bases between them. Germline loops: CDR1 SGHTA, CDR2 FQGNSA. This CDR3 has 14 residues.

The chain has TRBV29-1 and TRBJ2-3; D is unresolved. There are 12 residues in the CDR3. V shed 1 base and J shed 1 base, with 3 bases lying between them. From germline, CDR1 is SQVTM and CDR2 ANQGSEA. CDR3 sequence: CSVEGGTDTQYF. Here the CDR3 DNA reads TGCAGCGTTGAAGGAGGCACAGATACGCAGTATTTT.

This clonotype was counted many times. The CDR3, as DNA: TGTGCCAGCAGCTTCCTGTATAATGAAAAACTGTTTTTT. It is translated as CASSFLYNEKLFF. This rearrangement joins TRBV5-6 to TRBJ1-4; unclear D gene. In germline, CDR1 is SGHDT, CDR2 YYEEEE. V lost 2 bases and J lost 4, with 6 bases in between. This CDR3 has 13 residues.

This clonotype was seen ten or more times. The chain uses TRBV7-8 and TRBJ2-2, with a tentative D call TRBD2 (7 bases). The CDR3 has 15 amino acids. Germline V lookup: CDR1 SGHVS, CDR2 FQNEAQ. Trimming left V 2 bases short and J 9 bases short, with 16 bases between. The CDR3: CASSLKEGGHRELFF. In DNA form, the CDR3 reads TGTGCCAGCAGCTTAAAGGAGGGGGGGCACAGGGAGCTGTTTTTT.

This clonotype was recorded many times. This chain joins TRBV20-1 and TRBJ2-7; TRBD1 agrees at 9 bases. Per the germline V gene, CDR1 is DFQATT and CDR2 is SNEGSKA (reference sequence). The length of the CDR3 is 13 residues. Trimming at V came to 2 bases and at J to 7 bases, leaving 6 bases not matched to a gene. Here the CDR3 DNA reads TGCAGTGCTAGATCCGGGACAGGGCTTGAGCAGTACTTC. This encodes CSARSGTGLEQYF.

This clonotype was seen at least ten times. This chain uses TRBV6-1 with TRBJ1-5, with D perhaps TRBD1 (5 bases). From germline, CDR1 is MNHNS and CDR2 SASEGT. The ends were cut back, 11 bases at V and 7 bases at J, with 21 bases in the middle. The CDR3 covers 14 residues. Here the CDR3 DNA reads TGTGCCTCAGGGAAGGTAGAGCTTGGCCAGCCCCAGCATTTT. It translates to CASGKVELGQPQHF.

This clonotype showed up just a few times. The CDR3 coding sequence is TGTGCCAGCAGCGTAGGGTCGGAGGACACTGAAGCTTTCTTT. Protein product: CASSVGSEDTEAFF. The chain combines TRBV9 with TRBJ1-1; the D is unclear. With 0 bases removed from V and 3 bases from J, the gap between germline ends came to 9 bases. Germline values: CDR1 SGDLS, CDR2 YYNGEE. The CDR3 consists of 14 residues.

This chain's CDR3 is CSAIRDYNEQFF. The CDR3 DNA reads TGCAGTGCCATCAGGGACTACAATGAGCAGTTCTTC. The chain combines TRBV20-1 with TRBJ2-1, with D perhaps matching TRBD1 (5 bases). V was clipped by 6 bases and J by 3 bases, with 9 bases between them. The CDR3 covers 12 residues. Per the germline V gene, CDR1 is DFQATT and CDR2 is SNEGSKA (reference sequence).

This clonotype was recorded many times. The chain has TRBV14 and TRBJ2-5, with D possibly matching TRBD2 (5 bases). CDR1 SGHDN and CDR2 FVKESK come from the germline V gene. Trimming took off 4 bases at V and 2 bases at J, with 11 bases between the two ends. The CDR3 is 14 amino acids. DNA for the CDR3: TGTGCCAGCAGCCTAGAGCCGGGACAAGAGACCCAGTACTTC. It is translated as CASSLEPGQETQYF.

This clonotype was counted between two and nine times. The conserved phenylalanine or tryptophan normally closing the CDR3 is absent here, so this likely arose from a read error. The chain joins TRBV30 to TRBJ1-1, with no clear D. The CDR3 covers 14 residues. The germline V and J ends were trimmed by 5 bases and 5 bases, with 18 bases remaining between them. Per the germline V gene, CDR1 is GTSNPN and CDR2 is SVGIG (reference sequence). CDR3 sequence (DNA): TGTGCCTGGCTCCCGGGAGGAGCAAAGACTGAAGCTTTCCTT. This gives the protein CAWLPGGAKTEAFL.

This clonotype came up many times. This chain links TRBV11-2 with TRBJ2-4; 9 nucleotides agree with TRBD2. Trimming took 1 base from V and 7 from J; bases not matched to a gene: 5. The germline V gene has CDR1 SGHAT and CDR2 FQNNGV. The CDR3 totals 15 residues. CDR3 DNA sequence: TGTGCCAGCAGCTTAGGGGGCGGGGGGGTTAACATTCAGTACTTC. It specifies CASSLGGGGVNIQYF.

Many counts were recorded for this clonotype. The CDR3 loop reads CSARDPRLNADQETQYF. CDR3 coding DNA: TGCAGTGCTAGAGATCCGAGGCTTAATGCTGACCAAGAGACCCAGTACTTC. The V gene is TRBV20-1, the J gene TRBJ2-5, with D uncertain. Trimming left V 0 bases short and J 0 bases short, with 17 bases between. The CDR3 spans 17 residues. Germline V gene sequence: CDR1 DFQATT, CDR2 SNEGSKA (reference sequence).

This clonotype was seen ten or more times. The chain carries TRBV6-1 and TRBJ2-1; no clear D. This CDR3 region has 11 residues. Germline CDR1 reads MNHNS; CDR2 reads SASEGT. V dropped 10 bases and J dropped 8 bases, with 12 bases sitting between them. The CDR3 coding sequence is TGTGCCAACGGGCAGCACTATGAGCAGTTCTTC. Its protein is CANGQHYEQFF.

The genes are TRBV12-3 or TRBV12-4 and TRBJ2-3; 8 nucleotides agree with TRBD2. V gave up 6 bases and J gave up 3 bases; unmatched junction bases: 14. The CDR3 length is 17 residues. The CDR3 region has the DNA TGTGCCAGCAGACTCGTTTGGACTAGCCTGGGTACAGATACGCAGTATTTT. Translating gives CASRLVWTSLGTDTQYF.

This clonotype appeared many times. A junction boundary mismatches the germline segment, possibly from a read error. V usage is TRBV7-7 and J usage is TRBJ2-2; D is uncertain. CDR3 length equals 15 residues. Germline assignment: CDR1 SSHAT and CDR2 FNYEAQ (reference sequence). Written as DNA, the CDR3 is TGTGCTAGCAGCTTAGGGAATCCGAACACCGGGGAGCTGTTTTTT. Encoded protein: CASSLGNPNTGELFF.

Ten or more counts support this clonotype. Since a much larger clone is just one base distant, this may be a read error. V is TRBV6-6 and J is TRBJ2-5; 8 positions match TRBD1. V shed 5 bases, J shed 5 bases, and the junction held 7 bases outside the gene matches. Germline values: CDR1 MNHNY, CDR2 SVGAGI (reference sequence). CDR3 length equals 14 residues. CDR3 region: CASSHTGGRETQYF. The DNA for the CDR3 is TGTGCCAGCAGTCACACAGGGGGTAGGGAGACCCAGTACTTC.

The chain recombines TRBV6-1 with TRBJ1-1; D perhaps matches TRBD1 (5 bases). The CDR3 loop spans 15 amino acids. Trimming removed 7 bases from V and 0 bases from J, with 15 bases in between. The germline V gene encodes CDR1 MNHNS and CDR2 SASEGT. The CDR3, as DNA: TGTGCCAGCAAGGACGGGGCAGGGATGAACACTGAAGCTTTCTTT. As protein: CASKDGAGMNTEAFF.

This rearrangement joins TRBV14 to TRBJ1-2, with a tentative D call TRBD1 (6 bases). Between the trimmed V and J ends, which lost 4 bases and 6 bases, there was a span of 15 bases. This CDR3 is 14 amino acids long. In germline, CDR1 is SGHDN, CDR2 FVKESK. CDR3 bases: TGTGCCAGCAGCCTTTCCGGGACACCGGATGGCTACACCTTC. It is translated as CASSLSGTPDGYTF.